This T cell receptor (beta chain) was sequenced in a study of neurological immune-mediated disorders. The CDR3 consists of 13 residues. Trimming took 4 bases from V and 5 from J; bases not matched to a gene: 4. Germline CDR1 SGHRS, CDR2 YFSETQ. Volunteers at a blood bank in Maryland, USA, were the healthy controls. This clonotype was counted many times. Each CDR3 protein gets one entry after TCRdb re-called the 5' RACE reads with MiXCR. The table records some 50,000 distinct CDR3 sequences, about 23% of them present only once. This clonotype was sampled from a woman in her sixties or seventies in good health. The rearrangement uses TRBV5-1 and TRBJ2-5; 8 bases fit TRBD1. The sample consisted of PBMCs. CDR3 nucleotides: TGCGCCAGCAGCCCGGGACAGGTTGAGACCCAGTACTTC. It encodes CASSPGQVETQYF.